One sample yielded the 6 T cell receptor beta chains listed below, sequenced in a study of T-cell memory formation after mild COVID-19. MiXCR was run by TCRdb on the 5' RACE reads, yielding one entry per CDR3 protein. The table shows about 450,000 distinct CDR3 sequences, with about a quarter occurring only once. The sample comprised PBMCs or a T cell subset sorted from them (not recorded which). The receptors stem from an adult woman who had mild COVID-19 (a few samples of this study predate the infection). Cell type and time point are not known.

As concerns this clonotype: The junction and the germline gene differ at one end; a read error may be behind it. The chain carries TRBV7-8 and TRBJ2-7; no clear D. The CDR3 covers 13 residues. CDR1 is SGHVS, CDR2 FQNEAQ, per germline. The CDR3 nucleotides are TGTGCCAGCAGCTTAGCTAGCTCCGACGAGCAGTACTTC. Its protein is CASSLASSDEQYF.

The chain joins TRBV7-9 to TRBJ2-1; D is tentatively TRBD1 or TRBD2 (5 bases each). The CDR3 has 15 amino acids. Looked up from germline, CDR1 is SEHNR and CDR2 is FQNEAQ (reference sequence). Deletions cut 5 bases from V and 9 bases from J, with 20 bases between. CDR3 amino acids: CASSRVRGAGSEQFF. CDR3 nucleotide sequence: TGTGCCAGCAGCCGAGTGAGGGGCGCGGGCAGTGAGCAGTTCTTC. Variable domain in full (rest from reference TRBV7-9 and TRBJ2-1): DTGVSQNPRHKITKRGQNVTFRCDPISEHNRLYWYRQTLGQGPEFLTYFQNEAQLEKSRLLSDRFSAERPKGSFSTLEIQRTEQGDSAMYLCASSRVRGAGSEQFFGPGTRLTVL.

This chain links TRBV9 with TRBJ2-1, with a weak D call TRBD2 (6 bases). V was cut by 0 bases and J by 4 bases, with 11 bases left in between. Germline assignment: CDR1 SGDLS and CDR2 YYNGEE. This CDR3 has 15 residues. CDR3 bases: TGTGCCAGCAGCGTAGGCGGAGGGGTTTACAATGAGCAGTTCTTC. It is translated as CASSVGGGVYNEQFF.

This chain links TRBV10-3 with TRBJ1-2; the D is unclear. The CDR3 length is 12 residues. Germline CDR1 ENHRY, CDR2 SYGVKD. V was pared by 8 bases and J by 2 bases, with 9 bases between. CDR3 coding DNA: TGTGCCATCGCTCGGCCCAACTATGGCTACACCTTC. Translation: CAIARPNYGYTF.

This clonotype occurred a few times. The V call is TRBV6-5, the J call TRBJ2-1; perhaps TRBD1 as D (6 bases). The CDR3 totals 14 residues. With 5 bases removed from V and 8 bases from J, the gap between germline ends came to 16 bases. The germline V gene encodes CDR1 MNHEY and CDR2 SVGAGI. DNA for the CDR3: TGTGCCAGCAGTGCAGGGGCCGGTTGGTATGAGCAGTTCTTC. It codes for CASSAGAGWYEQFF.

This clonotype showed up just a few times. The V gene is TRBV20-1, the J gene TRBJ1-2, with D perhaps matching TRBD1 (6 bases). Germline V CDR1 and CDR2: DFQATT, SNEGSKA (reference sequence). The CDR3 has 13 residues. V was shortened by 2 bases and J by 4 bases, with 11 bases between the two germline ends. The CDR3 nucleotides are TGCAGTGCTAGATCAGGGGATCTCTATGGCTACACCTTC. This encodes CSARSGDLYGYTF.